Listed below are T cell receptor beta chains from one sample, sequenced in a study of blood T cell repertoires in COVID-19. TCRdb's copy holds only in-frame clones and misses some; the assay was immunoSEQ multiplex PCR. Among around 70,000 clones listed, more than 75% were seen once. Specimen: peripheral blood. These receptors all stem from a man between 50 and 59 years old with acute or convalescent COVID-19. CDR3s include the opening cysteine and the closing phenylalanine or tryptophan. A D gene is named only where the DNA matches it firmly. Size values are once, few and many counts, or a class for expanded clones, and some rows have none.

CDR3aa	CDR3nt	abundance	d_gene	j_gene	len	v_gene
CSAPNGVEAFF	TGCAGTGCGCCAAACGGGGTTGAAGCTTTCTTT	.	.	TRBJ1-1	11	TRBV20-1
CASSQASGTNYNEQFF	TGTGCCAGCAGCCAAGCCAGCGGAACTAACTACAATGAGCAGTTCTTC	few	.	TRBJ2-1	16	TRBV4-2
CASSRTGINEQFF	TGTGCCAGCAGTCGTACAGGTATCAATGAGCAGTTCTTC	.	.	TRBJ2-1	13	TRBV28
CASSSTGSPTDTQYF	TGTGCCAGCAGCTCTACAGGGTCGCCCACAGATACGCAGTATTTT	.	.	TRBJ2-3	15	TRBV7-3
CASSRNEKLFF	TGTGCCAGCAGTCGTAATGAAAAACTGTTTTTT	.	.	TRBJ1-4	11	TRBV12-3/TRBV12-4
CASSPRGRWNEQFF	TGTGCCAGCAGCCCCCGAGGGAGATGGAATGAGCAGTTCTTC	.	.	TRBJ2-1	14	TRBV9
CASSLVLFAGANVLTF	TGTGCCAGCAGCTTGGTACTGTTCGCTGGGGCCAACGTCCTGACTTTC	.	.	TRBJ2-6	16	TRBV5-4
CASSSEGASYNEQFF	TGTGCCAGCAGCTCTGAGGGGGCCAGCTACAATGAGCAGTTCTTC	once	TRBD1	TRBJ2-1	15	TRBV7-2
CASTQGPSATNEKLFF	TGTGCCAGCACCCAGGGGCCAAGTGCAACTAATGAAAAACTGTTTTTT	.	.	TRBJ1-4	16	TRBV5-5
CASSVGGVYNSPLHF	TGTGCCAGCAGCGTAGGAGGAGTTTATAATTCACCCCTCCACTTT	.	.	TRBJ1-6	15	TRBV9
CASASGGWSNQPQHF	TGTGCCAGCGCATCCGGGGGTTGGAGCAATCAGCCCCAGCATTTT	.	.	TRBJ1-5	15	TRBV3-1/TRBV3-2
CATSRTTHEPQHF	TGTGCCACCAGCAGAACTACCCACGAGCCCCAGCATTTT	.	.	TRBJ1-5	13	TRBV15
CASSPGGSGNTIYF	TGCGCCAGCAGCCCCGGGGGGAGTGGAAACACCATATATTTT	.	.	TRBJ1-3	14	TRBV5-1
CASSPQGIYNSPLHF	TGTGCCAGCAGTCCTCAGGGGATCTATAATTCACCCCTCCACTTT	.	.	TRBJ1-6	15	TRBV28
CASKGGRSNTEAFF	TGTGCCAGCAAAGGGGGCAGATCGAACACTGAAGCTTTCTTT	.	TRBD1	TRBJ1-1	14	TRBV2
CASSQEPGSATDEAFF	TGTGCCAGCAGCCAAGAACCCGGTAGTGCAACTGATGAAGCTTTCTTT	medium-sized	.	TRBJ1-1	16	TRBV4-2
CASSKGLADTGELFF	TGTGCCAGCAGTAAGGGACTAGCGGACACCGGGGAGCTGTTTTTT	.	TRBD2	TRBJ2-2	15	TRBV6-6
CASSDFPRSPRNQPQHF	TGTGCCAGCAGTGACTTTCCCCGCTCCCCGCGAAATCAGCCCCAGCATTTT	.	.	TRBJ1-5	17	TRBV6-4
CASSSGQRGEQYF	TGTGCCAGCAGTTCGGGACAGAGGGGCGAGCAGTACTTC	.	TRBD1	TRBJ2-7	13	TRBV7-3
CSVGDRAPGNTIYF	TGCAGCGTGGGGGACAGGGCTCCTGGAAACACCATATATTTT	.	TRBD1	TRBJ1-3	14	TRBV29-1
CASRGHLSNQPQHF	TGTGCCAGCAGGGGACACCTCAGCAATCAGCCCCAGCATTTT	.	.	TRBJ1-5	14	TRBV28
CASSQDPGVAGNTIYF	TGCGCCAGCAGCCAAGATCCGGGGGTAGCTGGAAACACCATATATTTT	.	.	TRBJ1-3	16	TRBV4-3
CASSQDIRSQETQYF	TGTGCCAGCAGCCAAGATATCCGGAGCCAAGAGACCCAGTACTTC	.	.	TRBJ2-5	15	TRBV3-1/TRBV3-2
CSVGQGANSPLHF	TGCAGCGTAGGACAGGGGGCGAATTCACCCCTCCACTTT	.	TRBD1	TRBJ1-6	13	TRBV29-1
CASSLNQIRGAKLFF	TGTGCCAGCAGCTTAAACCAAATCCGGGGGGCAAAACTGTTTTTT	once	.	TRBJ1-4	15	TRBV7-2
CASSWGTSGSEQFF	TGCGCCAGCAGCTGGGGGACTAGCGGAAGTGAGCAGTTCTTC	once	TRBD2	TRBJ2-1	14	TRBV5-1
CASSYLGGSGGETQYF	TGTGCCAGCAGCTACCTCGGGGGGAGCGGGGGTGAGACCCAGTACTTC	.	TRBD2	TRBJ2-5	16	TRBV7-9
CASSFTQGISNQPQHF	TGTGCCAGCAGTTTTACCCAGGGGATTAGCAATCAGCCCCAGCATTTT	.	.	TRBJ1-5	16	TRBV28
CASTTNDRLTTRIDTQYF	TGTGCCAGCACCACTAACGACAGGCTGACTACGCGGATTGATACGCAGTATTTT	.	.	TRBJ2-3	18	TRBV2
CASSPGQGSNQPQHF	TGTGCCAGCAGTCCGGGACAGGGAAGTAATCAGCCCCAGCATTTT	.	TRBD1	TRBJ1-5	15	TRBV5-8
CAISENGQGAAEAFF	TGTGCCATCAGTGAGAATGGACAGGGGGCGGCTGAAGCTTTCTTT	.	TRBD1	TRBJ1-1	15	TRBV10-3
CASSSLGAGGSTNEKLFF	TGTGCCAGCAGCTCCCTGGGGGCAGGGGGCTCAACTAATGAAAAACTGTTTTTT	.	TRBD1	TRBJ1-4	18	TRBV11-2
CASRLGGGGNQPQHF	TGTGCCAGCAGACTTGGAGGAGGGGGCAATCAGCCCCAGCATTTT	.	.	TRBJ1-5	15	TRBV4-2
CATSRHKKDTDTQYF	TGTGCCACCAGCCGACACAAGAAGGACACAGATACGCAGTATTTT	.	.	TRBJ2-3	15	TRBV15
CASSLAGPYYNEQFF	TGTGCCAGCAGTTTAGCGGGGCCCTACTACAATGAGCAGTTCTTC	.	TRBD2	TRBJ2-1	15	TRBV6-6
CASSIAGDTDTQYF	TGTGCCAGCAGCATAGCCGGGGACACAGATACGCAGTATTTT	.	.	TRBJ2-3	14	TRBV7-3
CASSSVGLSGELFF	TGTGCCAGCAGCTCCGTGGGACTTTCCGGGGAGCTGTTTTTT	.	.	TRBJ2-2	14	TRBV7-3
CASRVGNQPQHF	TGTGCCAGCCGAGTTGGCAATCAGCCCCAGCATTTT	few	.	TRBJ1-5	12	TRBV6-5
CATSEGDRMYQPQHF	TGTGCCACCAGTGAGGGGGACAGAATGTATCAGCCCCAGCATTTT	.	TRBD1	TRBJ1-5	15	TRBV24-1
CASSLPGIGNTIYF	TGTGCCAGCAGTCTCCCGGGGATCGGAAACACCATATATTTT	.	.	TRBJ1-3	14	TRBV28
CASSPGLDMNIQYF	TGTGCCAGCTCACCGGGACTAGACATGAACATTCAGTACTTC	.	TRBD2	TRBJ2-4	14	TRBV18
CASSSIIPGAGTNEKLFF	TGTGCCAGCAGCTCGATTATACCAGGGGCCGGGACTAATGAAAAACTGTTTTTT	.	.	TRBJ1-4	18	TRBV7-3
CASSARGGAIEQFF	TGTGCCAGCAGCGCCCGCGGGGGGGCGATTGAGCAGTTCTTC	.	TRBD2	TRBJ2-1	14	TRBV13
CASSFLAGGTDTQYF	TGTGCCAGCAGCTTCCTAGCGGGAGGCACAGATACGCAGTATTTT	.	TRBD2	TRBJ2-3	15	TRBV9
CASSPQVDRGSEKLFF	TGTGCCAGCTCACCACAAGTAGACAGGGGTAGTGAAAAACTGTTTTTT	.	TRBD1	TRBJ1-4	16	TRBV18
CASSSARVATEAFF	TGTGCCAGCAGCTCCGCCCGGGTAGCCACTGAAGCTTTCTTT	.	.	TRBJ1-1	14	TRBV11-1
CASSQETSSYNEQFF	TGCGCCAGCAGCCAAGAAACTAGTTCCTACAATGAGCAGTTCTTC	.	.	TRBJ2-1	15	TRBV4-1
CAISDPRGTNEKLFF	TGTGCCATCAGTGATCCAAGGGGAACTAATGAAAAACTGTTTTTT	.	.	TRBJ1-4	15	TRBV10-3